This is a list of T cell receptor beta chains from one sample in a study of blood T cell repertoires in COVID-19. Using immunoSEQ multiplex PCR, the repertoire was profiled, and TCRdb retains in-frame clones only, with some absent. The table lists about 120,000 clones, 60% to 85% of them singletons. Sequences were obtained from peripheral blood. Source of these receptors: a man aged 70 or older with acute or convalescent COVID-19. Each CDR3 is given with its conserved first and last residue. D genes are given only for firm matches. Clone size is given for some rows only: seen once, a few or many times, or a class if the clone is expanded.

D gene,V gene,J gene,clone size,CDR3 protein,CDR3 DNA
TRBD2,TRBV5-4,TRBJ2-3,-,CASSSTSGGFGDTQYF,TGTGCCAGCAGCTCGACTAGCGGGGGGTTCGGAGATACGCAGTATTTT
TRBD1,TRBV3-1/TRBV3-2,TRBJ2-1,-,CASSQRFAAGGSYNEQFF,TGTGCCAGCAGCCAAAGATTTGCTGCAGGGGGATCCTACAATGAGCAGTTCTTC
TRBD1,TRBV7-3,TRBJ2-1,once,CASSYRGNNEQFF,TGTGCCAGCAGCTACAGGGGAAACAATGAGCAGTTCTTC
-,TRBV5-6,TRBJ2-5,-,CASSSSLGGETQYF,TGTGCCAGCAGCTCGTCTTTGGGGGGAGAGACCCAGTACTTC
TRBD1,TRBV6-5,TRBJ2-7,-,CASTAAGGGGYEQYF,TGTGCCAGCACGGCGGCAGGGGGCGGAGGGTACGAGCAGTACTTC
-,TRBV4-2,TRBJ1-2,-,CASSQGTPGTHSRYTF,TGTGCCAGCAGCCAAGGAACTCCCGGGACACACTCTCGCTACACCTTC
TRBD1,TRBV24-1,TRBJ2-1,-,CATSAPGTANEQFF,TGTGCCACCAGTGCTCCCGGGACAGCCAATGAGCAGTTCTTC
-,TRBV5-1,TRBJ1-1,once,CASSFQGPTEAFF,TGCGCCAGCAGCTTTCAGGGGCCCACTGAAGCTTTCTTT
TRBD2,TRBV7-7,TRBJ2-5,-,CASSPGTSGPETQYF,TGTGCTAGCAGCCCCGGGACTAGCGGGCCGGAGACCCAGTACTTC
-,TRBV7-9,TRBJ1-2,-,CASSLALSYGYTF,TGTGCCAGCAGCTTAGCTCTCAGCTATGGCTACACCTTC
-,TRBV29-1,TRBJ1-6,-,CSVRDSSYNSPLHF,TGCAGCGTTAGAGACAGCTCCTATAATTCACCCCTCCACTTT